This T cell receptor beta chain appears in the sequencing data of a study of Ad26.COV2.S vaccination and SARS-CoV-2 variants. Germline V CDR1 and CDR2: SGHRS, YFSETQ. V lost 5 bases, J lost 0 bases, and 10 bases stayed unmatched. The CDR3 is made up of 16 amino acids. As to treatment: over 15 received Ad26.COV2.S at low or high dose, single or two shots; about 5 received placebo; per-sample allocation not given. Samples came from day 63 after the first vaccine or placebo injection. Some clones are missing from TCRdb's copy, which holds only in-frame ones; the method was immunoSEQ multiplex PCR. This sample has more than 300,000 clones, with around nine tenths found just once.

Sequenced here: peripheral blood, sampled in a trial of Ad26.COV2.S vaccine versus placebo. The chain recombines TRBV5-1 with TRBJ1-1, with 7 bases fitting TRBD1. This receptor was taken from a person between 18 and 59 years old who received the Ad26.COV2.S COVID-19 vaccine or a placebo. The CDR3 DNA is TGCGCCAGCAGATCCGTATACAGGGGAATGAACACTGAAGCTTTCTTT. Amino acid sequence: CASRSVYRGMNTEAFF.